This T cell receptor (beta chain) was profiled in a study of cytomegalovirus exposure and HLA in healthy donors (dated by TCRdb to about 2017). Study-level background: An earlier analysis of roughly 570 of the donors reported under 300 Gb of sequence data and about 120 million unique TCR beta sequences obtained from roughly 170 million T cells. An early release covering about 600 HLA-typed donors comprised 300 to 350 gigabases of sequencing data and 65 million to 100 million unique TCR sequences. Among the approximately 420 genotyped donors, under 90% belonged to the genetic ancestry cluster associated with self-reported Caucasian donors. The study was designed to test whether signatures of past pathogen exposure could be identified by cataloging public T cell receptors. The study profiled the T cell repertoires of fewer than 850 subjects by immunosequencing and related them to cytomegalovirus serostatus. In addition to the first cohort of approximately 650 subjects, a separate validation cohort of 100 to 150 different subjects was used. To predict cytomegalovirus infection status, the study brought together high-throughput TCR immunosequencing, statistical association of individual TCRs with disease status, and machine learning. A later analysis re-analyzed previously published TCR beta repertoires from 666 donors and added high-resolution HLA genotyping to study TCR occurrence patterns. The later analysis used no new phenotypic data to find candidate immune exposures, relying instead on TCR beta sequences and their occurrence across donors. To decide whether each TCR beta V gene segment behaved as functional or pseudogenic, an earlier analysis of 587 of the donors relied on high-throughput TCR beta sequencing. Alongside the repertoire data, information on donor age, sex, ethnicity and CMV serostatus was compiled. Genome-wide SNP genotypes for about 65% of the 666 donors were used in a later genetic analysis, which treated that subset as a discovery cohort. All discovery cohort repertoires had been generated on a single sequencing platform. Class I and class II HLA loci were covered by the typing at four-digit resolution. The number of donors typed differed by locus, with roughly 629-640 for A, B, C, DRB1 and DQB1, 522 for DQA1, over 600 for DPA1, and approximately 470 for DPB1. Because of strong linkage in the cohort, five DR-DQ haplotypes were treated as single units for association and clustering. On average, 235,054 unique TCR beta nucleotide sequences were sequenced per donor among about 400 genotyped donors of the cohort, with roughly 20% of those sequences being non-productive.

In total, 666 healthy bone marrow donors made up the cohort. Cohort members were all nominally healthy when sampled, although unrecorded immune exposures were likely present. The donor was CMV seronegative and belonged to the group of more than 300 seronegative cohort members. A peripheral blood sample was provided by each donor, and peripheral blood mononuclear cells were used for TCR beta sequencing. The Qiagen DNeasy Blood Extraction Kit was used to extract genomic DNA from the blood cell samples. The CDR3 covers 16 residues, taking in both the cysteine and the phenylalanine. Only the CDR3 portion is preserved as DNA: 48 bases, with reading frame beginning at the first base. CDR1 and CDR2, per the germline V gene, are SGHRS and YFSETQ. V sheds 0 bases and J sheds 3 bases, leaving 15 bases between their ends. The method behind the library was the immunoSEQ multiplex PCR assay. For the multiplex PCR, a mixture combining 60 forward primers for TCR Vbeta segments and 13 reverse primers for TCR Jbeta segments was used. The CDR3 region of rearranged TCR beta genes was amplified from genomic DNA by a multiplex PCR assay. The amplified TCR beta libraries were sequenced on the Illumina HiSeq System as 87-base-pair reads. In the original analysis: Across the 600 to 700 repertoires, a later analysis counted about 81 million unique TCR beta chains, roughly 11 million of which were shared by at least two donors. To remove PCR and sequencing errors, raw reads were error-corrected and collapsed into unique sequences using a nearest-neighbor algorithm that merged closely related sequences. To assign V, D and J gene segments, CDR3 sequences were aligned to IMGT reference sequences. For a sequence to be retained, a match of at least six nucleotides to both a V gene segment and a J gene segment was required. Rearrangements were called productive when the CDR3 lacked stop codons and stayed in frame with V and J; all others were non-productive. CDR3 was defined by IMGT convention, running from the second conserved V-encoded cysteine to the conserved J-encoded phenylalanine. In an earlier analysis of around 640 of the donors, sequences lacking an unambiguous match to a single V gene segment were excluded. In an earlier analysis of 500 to 750 of the donors, V segments were called functional above 56.7% productive rearrangements and were called segregating when the between-donor standard deviation exceeded 5%. A statistical classification framework was built to diagnose cytomegalovirus status from the catalog of TCR beta chain sequences. In a later analysis, V and J genes were assigned by comparing TCR nucleotide sequences against IMGT/GENE-DB human TR gene sequences. Using the TCRdist pipeline, a later analysis assigned CDR3 sequences along with most-parsimonious VDJ recombination scenarios. A later analysis defined each TCR beta chain by its CDR3 amino acid sequence plus V-gene family, and excluded reads lacking a unique V-gene family. A later analysis removed 592 highly shared, low-generation-probability nucleotide sequences to deal with suspected cross-contamination and a sequencing artifact. In a later analysis, a clonal expansion index for each public chain was calculated from normalized within-repertoire ranks of inferred template counts. Generation probabilities in a later analysis came from a VDJ recombination model fitted to out-of-frame rearrangements, and those results were checked against IGoR. In a later analysis, TCR-TCR, TCR-HLA and TCR-CMV co-occurrence was scored with hypergeometric tests, and a repertoire-size bias correction was applied to TCR pairs. A later analysis estimated false discovery rates by permuting HLA or CMV assignments 20 times. A later analysis grouped co-occurring TCRs with DBSCAN, adding TCRdist sequence similarity when clustering within HLA-allele-positive subsets. Repertoires with fewer than 30,000 or more than 120,000 public chains were left out of co-occurrence clustering, as were four to six repertoires with anomalous nucleotide sharing. TCRdb provides this immuneACCESS table in a form limited to in-frame rearrangements. Some clones are lacking; in checked studies, under half of them reflect an unresolved V gene, and why the rest are absent is not known. That table is the source of V, J and clone size, and D and trimming were worked out from the DNA. For this sample there are about 89,000 clones; under 80% appear just once. The ten biggest clones cover around 1.4% of the sample.

Broad study findings and their caveats: Some IMGT-functional V segments, including TRBV6-2 and TRBV6-3, could not be told apart with the 87-base-pair reads, so those segments were excluded. Only TCR beta chains were sequenced in this cohort, and the absence of alpha or paired-chain data limited detectable features. In vitro tests confirmed that a few of the cytomegalovirus-associated TCR beta chains recognize cytomegalovirus antigens. A further reported finding was that TCR beta sequences accurately predicted the HLA-A and HLA-B alleles for most subjects in the first cohort. In both the original and validation cohorts, the classifier was reported to diagnose cytomegalovirus status with high specificity and sensitivity. Because some donors lacked HLA typing at each locus, the association tests relied only on the typed subset. The study listed 150 to 200 TCR beta chains as associated with cytomegalovirus. A group of highly shared sequence variants was considered likely to be a technical artifact of the sequencing pipeline. At a false discovery rate of 0.05, a later analysis linked 15,000 to 20,000 TCR beta sequences to specific HLA alleles. According to a later analysis, TCR association rates differed among HLA loci, with DRB1 alleles showing the most associated TCRs and HLA-C alleles showing the fewest. Correlated functional status among segregating V segments might reflect linkage disequilibrium, but an unknown experimental factor could not be ruled out. In a later analysis, HLA-associated TCR beta chains showed more clonal expansion and lower generation probabilities than non-associated chains that were equally common. The authors suggested that the approach could potentially be extended to other disease states and immunological phenotypes. Across donors, most TCR sequences were observed very rarely, whereas some public TCRs were present in many individuals. When HLA alleles, especially DR and DQ, strongly co-occurred, TCR associations were difficult to assign to individual alleles. Roughly uniform sequencing depth across donors was assumed in presence/absence analyses, although this assumption may not hold. V-gene and J-gene trimming of TCR beta chains was associated with a missense DCLRE1C variant in a later genetic analysis, and the association was replicated in an independent cohort. Broadly in line with IMGT annotations, most TCR beta V segments showed up in productive rearrangements about 87% or about 30% of the time in an earlier analysis of 587 of the donors. Because counts were too low, under 20 rarely observed V segments, including chromosome 9 orphons, were left out of the earlier analysis of some 600 of the donors. CMV serostatus was the only immune exposure information available for the cohort. Several of the top co-occurrence clusters appeared to be linked to parvovirus B19, influenza, CMV and Epstein-Barr virus, according to a later analysis. Most CMV-associated TCR beta chains appeared to be HLA-restricted in a later analysis, and the HLA associations seemed to be driven largely by CMV exposure. A later genetic analysis reported fewer N-insertions in productive TCRs among donors in an Asian-associated ancestry cluster than the roughly 700-donor mean.

This clone was seen just once. Its recognized antigen is unknown. Per-base quality was not reported, and no clone a single base away is much larger than it. Material for sequencing was PBMCs. The chain is encoded by TRBV5-1 joined to TRBJ1-1, with an unclear D gene assignment. This TCR was recovered from a male donor in good health and CMV-seronegative. The sequence in DNA is TGCGCCAGCAGCTTGGGAAGAGGGAACTATGACACTGAAGCTTTCTTT. Translated, it reads CASSLGRGNYDTEAFF. The CDR3 plus the reference TRBV5-1 and TRBJ1-1 genes for the other parts give the full variable domain: KAGVTQTPRYLIKTRGQQVTLSCSPISGHRSVSWYQQTPGQGLQFLFEYFSETQRNKGNFPGRFSGRQFSNSRSEMNVSTLELGDSALYLCASSLGRGNYDTEAFFGQGTRLTVV.